This TCR beta chain comes out of a study of identical twins. As to this clonotype: Antigen unknown.

Template switching added a universal primer site; cDNA carried unique molecular identifiers. Each CDR3 protein gets one entry after TCRdb re-called the 5' RACE reads with MiXCR. Here the sample spans some 590,000 distinct CDR3 sequences, 9% to 10% being singletons. V dropped 3 bases and J dropped 2 bases, with 9 bases sitting between them. This CDR3 has 13 residues. CDR1 and CDR2 from the germline V gene are SGDLS and YYNGEE. Only healthy Caucasians were included as donors. Study-wide points: Twin pairs' shared out-of-frame alpha sequences were enriched in low generation probability. A cross-sectional statistical analysis, not follow-up of the same donors, supported the conclusions.

This sample also appeared in a second study, on yellow fever vaccine responses in identical twins.

The receptor was derived from a woman under 30 in good health. The gene calls are TRBV9 and TRBJ2-7; D is uncertain. The material sequenced was PBMCs. This CDR3 reads CASSDDRTYEQYF. The CDR3, as DNA: TGTGCCAGCAGCGATGATCGGACCTACGAGCAGTACTTC.